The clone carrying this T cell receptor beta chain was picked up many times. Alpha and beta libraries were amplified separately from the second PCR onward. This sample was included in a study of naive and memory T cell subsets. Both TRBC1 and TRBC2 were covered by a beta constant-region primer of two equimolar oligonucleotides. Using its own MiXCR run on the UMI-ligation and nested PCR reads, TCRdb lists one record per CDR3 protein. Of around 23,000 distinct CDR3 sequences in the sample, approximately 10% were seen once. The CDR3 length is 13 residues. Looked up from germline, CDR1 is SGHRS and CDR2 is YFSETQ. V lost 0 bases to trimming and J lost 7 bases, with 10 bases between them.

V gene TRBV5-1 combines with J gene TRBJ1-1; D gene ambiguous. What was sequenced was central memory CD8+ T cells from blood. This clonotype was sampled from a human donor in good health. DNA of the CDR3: TGCGCCAGCAGCTTGGGGATGGAGAGTGAAGCTTTCTTT. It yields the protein CASSLGMESEAFF.